This T cell receptor (beta chain) originates from a study of cytomegalovirus exposure and HLA in healthy donors. The PCR used 60 Vbeta and 13 Jbeta primers. Data came from immunoSEQ multiplex PCR; TCRdb stores just in-frame clones and leaves some out. The sample carries about 160,000 clones, roughly 85% recorded once. In its sample, this clone was seen a few times. Antigen: not known. V dropped 1 base and J dropped 3 bases, with 9 bases sitting between them. CDR1 SGHRS and CDR2 YFSETQ come from the germline V gene. The CDR3 runs 14 residues. General study points: As a later analysis showed, several of the most significant clusters appeared to be linked to common viral pathogens.

The receptor comes from a male donor in good health and CMV-seropositive. The chain is built from TRBV5-1 and TRBJ2-3, with no clear D. Sample: PBMCs. The CDR3 nucleotides are TGCGCCAGCAGCTTGAACCCTAGAACAGATACGCAGTATTTT. This translates into CASSLNPRTDTQYF.